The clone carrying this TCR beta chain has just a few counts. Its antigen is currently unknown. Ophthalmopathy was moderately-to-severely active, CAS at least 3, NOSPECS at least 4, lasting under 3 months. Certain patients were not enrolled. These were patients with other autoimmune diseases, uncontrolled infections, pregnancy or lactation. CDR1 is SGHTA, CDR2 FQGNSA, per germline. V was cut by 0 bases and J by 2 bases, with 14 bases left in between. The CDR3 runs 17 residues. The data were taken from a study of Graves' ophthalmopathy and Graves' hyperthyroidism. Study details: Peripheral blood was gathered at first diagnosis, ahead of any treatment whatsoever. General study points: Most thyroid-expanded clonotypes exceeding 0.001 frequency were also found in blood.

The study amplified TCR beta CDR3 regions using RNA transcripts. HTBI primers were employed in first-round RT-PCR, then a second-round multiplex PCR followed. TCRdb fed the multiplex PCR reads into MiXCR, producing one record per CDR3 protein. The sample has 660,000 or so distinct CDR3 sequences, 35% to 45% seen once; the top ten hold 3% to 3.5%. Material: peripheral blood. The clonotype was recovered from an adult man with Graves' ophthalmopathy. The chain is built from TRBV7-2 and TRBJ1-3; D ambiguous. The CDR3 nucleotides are TGTGCCAGCAGCTTAGCTGGCTGGGGAAAAGCTGGAAACACCATATATTTT. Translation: CASSLAGWGKAGNTIYF.